Following are 25 T cell receptor beta chains from one sample sequenced in a study of blood T cell repertoires in COVID-19 (dated by TCRdb to about 2020). The library was prepared using the immunoSEQ multiplex PCR assay. Held by TCRdb, this immuneACCESS table contains in-frame sequences only and omits some clones. Under half of the omission traces to an unresolved V gene where checked; the cause of the rest is unknown. Present in this sample are some 270,000 clones, around 90% of which were seen just once. The top ten clonotypes cover about 4% of the sample. What was sequenced was PBMCs or T cells enriched from blood (not recorded which). These receptors were obtained from a woman in her twenties or thirties with acute COVID-19.

The V call is TRBV7-2, the J call TRBJ2-7; D is perhaps TRBD2 (7 bases). The CDR3 is 15 amino acids. V lost 4 bases and J 10 bases, leaving 23 bases between the germline ends. Germline values: CDR1 SGHTA, CDR2 FQGNSA. The CDR3 DNA is TGTGCCAGCAGCTCGAGAGGGGGACTACCACTCGACCAGTACTTC. Translation: CASSSRGGLPLDQYF. The complete variable domain, with remaining parts taken from reference TRBV7-2 and TRBJ2-7, reads GAGVSQSPSNKVTEKGKDVELRCDPISGHTALYWYRQSLGQGLEFLIYFQGNSAPDKSGLPSDRFSAERTGGSVSTLTIQRTQQEDSAVYLCASSSRGGLPLDQYFGPGTRLTVT.

J is TRBJ1-1 and V is TRBV19, with 7 bases lining up with TRBD1. The CDR3 extends over 16 amino acids. V trimming: 9 bases; J trimming: 0 bases; junction bases outside the gene matches: 13. CDR1 and CDR2 from the germline V gene are LNHDA and SQIVND (reference sequence). CDR3 coding DNA: TGTGCCAGCCAACTCAGACCCGGACAGGTGAACACTGAAGCTTTCTTT. It translates to CASQLRPGQVNTEAFF.

The gene calls are TRBV27 and TRBJ2-7; 8 nucleotides line up with TRBD1. V lost 5 bases, J lost 1 base, and 7 bases stayed unmatched. The CDR3 length is 15 residues. CDR1 MNHEY and CDR2 SMNVEV come from the germline V gene (reference sequence). The CDR3 spells CASSQQGVTSYEQYF. The CDR3 DNA is TGTGCCAGCAGTCAACAGGGGGTCACATCCTACGAGCAGTACTTC.

The rearrangement links TRBV11-2 to TRBJ2-1; D unresolved. In germline, CDR1 is SGHAT, CDR2 FQNNGV. Trimming took 1 base from V and 5 from J, leaving 9 bases between them. The CDR3 runs 14 residues. Here the CDR3 DNA reads TGTGCCAGCAGCTTAGCGGTTAATAACAATGAGCAGTTCTTC. Translated: CASSLAVNNNEQFF. The full variable domain, its missing parts supplied by reference TRBV11-2 and TRBJ2-1, is EAGVAQSPRYKIIEKRQSVAFWCNPISGHATLYWYQQILGQGPKLLIQFQNNGVVDDSQLPKDRFSAERLKGVDSTLKIQPAKLEDSAVYLCASSLAVNNNEQFFGPGTRLTVL.

V is TRBV19 and J is TRBJ1-5; maybe TRBD1 (6 bases). The length of the CDR3 is 15 residues. CDR1 is LNHDA, CDR2 SQIVND, per germline (reference sequence). Between the trimmed V and J ends, which lost 6 bases and 5 bases, there was a span of 17 bases. The CDR3 here is CASSTTTGGDQPQHF. The DNA of the CDR3 is TGTGCCAGTAGCACCACGACAGGTGGGGATCAGCCCCAGCATTTT. The whole variable domain, remainder taken from reference TRBV19 and TRBJ1-5, is DGGITQSPKYLFRKEGQNVTLSCEQNLNHDAMYWYRQDPGQGLRLIYYSQIVNDFQKGDIAEGYSVSREKKESFPLTVTSAQKNPTAFYLCASSTTTGGDQPQHFGDGTRLSIL.

This clone was seen more than once but under ten times. Here the CDR3 DNA reads TGTGCCAGCAGTACCTTAGCGGGAGGAGGAGAGCTGTTTTTT. It yields the protein CASSTLAGGGELFF. The chain carries TRBV27 and TRBJ2-2; TRBD2 aligns across 10 bases. The CDR3 loop spans 14 amino acids. The germline V gene has CDR1 MNHEY and CDR2 SMNVEV (reference sequence). After removal of 5 bases from V and 11 bases from J, the junction contained 8 bases not matched to a gene.

The chain combines TRBV15 with TRBJ2-1; a possible D gene is TRBD2 (6 bases). The CDR3 sequence is 16 residues long. With 1 base removed from V and 2 bases from J, the gap between germline ends came to 12 bases. Looked up from germline, CDR1 is LNHNV and CDR2 is YYDKDF (reference sequence). The CDR3 region has the DNA TGTGCCACCAGCAGAGGGGGCGGGATCCCCTACAATGAGCAGTTCTTC. This sequence encodes CATSRGGGIPYNEQFF. Using reference TRBV15 and TRBJ2-1 for the parts outside the CDR3, the full variable domain is DAMVIQNPRYQVTQFGKPVTLSCSQTLNHNVMYWYQQKSSQAPKLLFHYYDKDFNNEADTPDNFQSRRPNTSFCFLDIRSPGLGDTAMYLCATSRGGGIPYNEQFFGPGTRLTVL.

The rearrangement joins TRBV2 to TRBJ2-3; 11 bases match TRBD1. Germline values: CDR1 SNHLY, CDR2 FYNNEI. The V and J ends lost 10 bases and 0 bases, in that order; junction bases with no gene match: 6. The CDR3 length is 15 residues. The CDR3 loop reads CANDRTGGSTDTQYF. Here the CDR3 DNA reads TGTGCCAACGACAGGACAGGGGGCAGCACAGATACGCAGTATTTT.

The chain combines TRBV2 with TRBJ1-5; 7 positions agree with TRBD1. Germline V gene lookup returns CDR1 SNHLY and CDR2 FYNNEI. The CDR3 covers 15 residues. V lost 5 bases to trimming and J lost 0 bases; unmatched junction nucleotides: 4. Here the CDR3 DNA reads TGTGCCAGCAGTATGACAGGGAATAGCAATCAGCCCCAGCATTTT. This sequence encodes CASSMTGNSNQPQHF.

This chain links TRBV6-5 with TRBJ1-2; D is unclear. The germline CDR1 and CDR2 sequences are MNHEY and SVGAGI. Trimming removed 6 bases at V and 4 bases at J, with 12 bases between. The CDR3 is 13 amino acids. CDR3 DNA: TGTGCCAGCAGAACAGATGCGGGCTATGGCTACACCTTC. As protein: CASRTDAGYGYTF.

This clone is a singleton in its sample. V gene TRBV10-1 combines with J gene TRBJ2-5, with D possibly being TRBD1 (5 bases). The CDR3 runs to 13 residues. Germline CDR1 WNHNN, CDR2 SYGVQD (reference sequence). V lost 2 bases and J lost 4, with 8 bases in between. The CDR3 sequence is CASSEAGPETQYF. CDR3 nucleotides: TGCGCCAGCAGTGAGGCAGGGCCAGAGACCCAGTACTTC.

V is TRBV2 and J is TRBJ1-2; D is possibly TRBD1 (6 bases). Germline V CDR1 and CDR2: SNHLY, FYNNEI. The V end lost 8 bases, the J end lost 1 base, and 14 bases lay between the germline ends. This CDR3 region has 14 residues. As DNA, the CDR3 is TGTGCCAGCCTCGCGGACAGCCTTAACTATGGCTACACCTTC. It encodes CASLADSLNYGYTF.

The chain links TRBV4-3 to TRBJ2-1; D remains ambiguous. The CDR3 covers 13 residues. Germline V CDR1 and CDR2: LGHNA, YSLEER. V dropped 4 bases and J dropped 4 bases, with 8 bases sitting between them. The CDR3 DNA reads as TGCGCCAGCAGCCCCACTATTTACAATGAGCAGTTCTTC. Protein product: CASSPTIYNEQFF.

This clone was detected a few times. This rearrangement joins TRBV30 to TRBJ1-6; the D gene is possibly TRBD1 (6 bases). V was pared by 8 bases and J by 8 bases, with 19 bases between. This CDR3 is 14 amino acids long. Germline loops: CDR1 GTSNPN, CDR2 SVGIG (reference sequence). For the CDR3, the DNA is TGTGCCACCCCAAAAACAGGGCGGGATTCACCCCTCCACTTT. Protein sequence: CATPKTGRDSPLHF.

The rearrangement joins TRBV27 to TRBJ2-2, with 8 positions matching TRBD1. Looked up from germline, CDR1 is MNHEY and CDR2 is SMNVEV (reference sequence). The CDR3 extends over 13 amino acids. The V and J ends lost 3 bases and 6 bases, in that order; junction bases with no gene match: 0. CDR3 region: CASSLGQAGELFF. DNA of the CDR3: TGTGCCAGCAGTTTGGGACAGGCCGGGGAGCTGTTTTTT.

This chain links TRBV7-3 with TRBJ2-1; D is unclear. With 5 bases removed from V and 0 bases from J, the gap between germline ends came to 8 bases. Per germline, CDR1 SGHTA and CDR2 FQGTGA. The CDR3 is made up of 14 amino acids. The DNA for the CDR3 is TGTGCCAGCAGCCCGGGTCTCTCCTACAATGAGCAGTTCTTC. The encoded protein is CASSPGLSYNEQFF.

The chain uses TRBV19 and TRBJ1-6; no reliable D call. Germline assignment: CDR1 LNHDA and CDR2 SQIVND (reference sequence). Trimming shortened V by 5 bases and J by 6 bases, and 5 bases separated the two germline ends. CDR3 length equals 12 residues. In DNA form, the CDR3 reads TGTGCCAGTAGTCTTTCTAATTCACCCCTCCACTTT. Protein product: CASSLSNSPLHF.

The gene calls are TRBV3-1 (or the pseudogene TRBV3-2) and TRBJ2-7; D call uncertain. Germline values: CDR1 LGHDT, CDR2 YNNKEL (reference sequence). The CDR3 extends over 15 amino acids. V gave up 4 bases and J gave up 3 bases, with 16 bases separating them. The CDR3 DNA follows: TGTGCCAGCAGCCCATTTGAAGAGGTGCACTACGAGCAGTACTTC. As protein: CASSPFEEVHYEQYF.

V is TRBV19 and J is TRBJ2-3, with TRBD1 matching 9 bases. With 9 bases clipped from V and 4 bases from J, the junction kept 5 bases outside the gene matches. The germline V gene has CDR1 LNHDA and CDR2 SQIVND (reference sequence). This CDR3 has 13 residues. The CDR3 sequence: CASTTGGSDTQYF. As DNA, the CDR3 is TGTGCCAGCACGACAGGGGGGTCAGATACGCAGTATTTT.

In regard to this clone: Other DNA sequences within the sample encode an identical CDR3. DNA of the CDR3: TGTGCCAGCAGCGTAGAGGGGGGGATGAACACCGGGGAGCTGTTTTTT. It translates to CASSVEGGMNTGELFF. This chain links TRBV9 with TRBJ2-2; the D gene is possibly TRBD2 (7 bases). This CDR3 contains 16 residues. Germline-derived CDR1 and CDR2 are SGDLS and YYNGEE. Trimming stripped 0 bases from V and 1 base from J, with 10 bases between. Full variable domain (outside the CDR3, taken from reference TRBV9 and TRBJ2-2): DSGVTQTPKHLITATGQRVTLRCSPRSGDLSVYWYQQSLDQGLQFLIQYYNGEERAKGNILERFSAQQFPDLHSELNLSSLELGDSALYFCASSVEGGMNTGELFFGEGSRLTVL.

The chain has TRBV10-1 and TRBJ2-5, with TRBD2 identical over 10 bases. This CDR3 contains 16 residues. The trim removed 3 bases at V and 1 base at J, leaving 5 bases unmatched. The germline V gene encodes CDR1 WNHNN and CDR2 SYGVQD (reference sequence). The chain's CDR3 is CASSELSSGSQETQYF. The CDR3 DNA reads as TGCGCCAGCAGTGAATTGTCTAGCGGGAGCCAAGAGACCCAGTACTTC.

Notes on this clone: The sample contains more than one DNA sequence encoding this CDR3. The chain is built from TRBV5-5 and TRBJ1-5; 9 bases align to TRBD1. Germline V gene lookup returns CDR1 SGHKS and CDR2 YYEKEE (reference sequence). V shed 4 bases and J 0 bases; nucleotides not matched to a gene: 8. This CDR3 spans 17 amino acids. The CDR3 spells CASSGGTGSYSNQPQHF. The CDR3 nucleotides are TGTGCCAGCAGCGGCGGGACAGGGTCGTATAGCAATCAGCCCCAGCATTTT.

V is TRBV20-1 and J is TRBJ2-5; TRBD2 is a possible D gene (5 bases). CDR1 and CDR2 from the germline V gene are DFQATT and SNEGSKA (reference sequence). Trimming shortened V by 3 bases and J by 4 bases, and 18 bases separated the two germline ends. The CDR3 is 15 residues long. CDR3 nucleotide sequence: TGCAGTGCTAGTTTACGTGCTGGGGAGAGAGAGACCCAGTACTTC. Translating gives CSASLRAGERETQYF.

V gene TRBV18 combines with J gene TRBJ1-5; 7 bases map to TRBD1. Germline V lookup: CDR1 KGHSH, CDR2 LQKENI. The CDR3 is made up of 16 amino acids. Losses at the gene ends were 3 bases for V and 4 bases for J; bases not matched to a gene: 9. The CDR3 nucleotides read TGTGCCAGCTCACCTGAGGGGGCAATAGGGAATCAGCCCCAGCATTTT. It translates to CASSPEGAIGNQPQHF.

The chain uses TRBV18 and TRBJ2-2, with D possibly TRBD1 on 5 matching bases. The germline V and J ends were trimmed by 0 bases and 5 bases, with 13 bases remaining between them. Looked up from germline, CDR1 is KGHSH and CDR2 is LQKENI. The CDR3 consists of 16 residues. CDR3 loop: CASSPPLTEVTGELFF. The CDR3 DNA reads TGTGCCAGCTCACCACCTCTGACAGAAGTAACCGGGGAGCTGTTTTTT.